This T cell receptor beta chain was identified during a study of cytomegalovirus exposure and HLA in healthy donors. Study-wide results and caveats: Cytomegalovirus-associated status was assigned to about 160 TCR beta chains. The authors reported that TCR beta sequences could predict HLA-A and HLA-B alleles. These predictions were accurate for most subjects in the first cohort. Analysis performed later found roughly 18,000 TCR beta sequences associated with HLA alleles at 0.05 false discovery rate.

The PCR employed 60 Vbeta primers together with 13 Jbeta primers. Sequenced by immunoSEQ multiplex PCR; TCRdb stores in-frame clones only, minus some. The repertoire has more than 95,000 clones, under 85% of them found once; the top ten carry approximately 3.9%. About this clone itself: What it recognizes is unknown.

CDR3 length equals 16 residues. Germline trimming cut 5 bases from V and 5 bases from J; bases unmatched to any gene: 12. Germline V CDR1 and CDR2: SGHVS, FNYEAQ. The chain carries TRBV7-6 and TRBJ2-7; 10 bases agree with TRBD2. The TCR sequence derives from a woman aged 45-65 years in good health and CMV-seropositive. The sample consisted of PBMCs. The CDR3 region has the DNA TGTGCCAGCAGCAGCCCTAGCGGGGGTAATAGAGACGAGCAGTACTTC. Translating gives CASSSPSGGNRDEQYF.